This passage covers 12 T cell receptor beta chains from one sample sequenced in a study of blood T cell repertoires in COVID-19. The protocol was immunoSEQ multiplex PCR, while the TCRdb copy is restricted to in-frame clones and leaves out a portion. Here the sample spans some 350,000 clones, about 87% being singletons. Specimen: PBMCs or T cells enriched from blood (not recorded which). The receptor set was obtained from a man aged 25 to 45 who had recovered from COVID-19.

This chain connects TRBV29-1 to TRBJ2-7, with D maybe TRBD2 (6 bases). Germline CDR1 and CDR2: SQVTM and ANQGSEA. This CDR3 comprises 11 residues. Deletions cut 7 bases from V and 4 bases from J, with 11 bases between. CDR3 amino acids: CSGAEGYEQYF. CDR3 nucleotides: TGCAGCGGGGCGGAGGGGTACGAGCAGTACTTC.

The V and J genes are TRBV12-3 or TRBV12-4 and TRBJ1-6; D gene unclear. This CDR3 is 13 amino acids long. The V end was cut by 3 bases, the J end by 6 bases, with 6 bases between. The CDR3 is CASSFGANSPLHF. The CDR3 DNA reads TGTGCCAGCAGTTTCGGAGCTAATTCACCCCTCCACTTT.

The gene calls are TRBV30 and TRBJ1-2, with D tentatively TRBD1 (5 bases). V dropped 0 bases and J dropped 5 bases, with 16 bases sitting between them. In germline, CDR1 is GTSNPN, CDR2 SVGIG (reference sequence). This CDR3 is built from 15 residues. CDR3 amino acids: CAWSVPGPGGYGYTF. In DNA, the CDR3 is TGTGCCTGGAGTGTACCAGGGCCGGGTGGGTATGGCTACACCTTC.

The genes are TRBV18 and TRBJ2-3, with 9 nucleotides matching TRBD2. Germline V gene sequence: CDR1 KGHSH, CDR2 LQKENI. Losses at the gene ends were 5 bases for V and 2 bases for J; bases not matched to a gene: 8. This CDR3 is built from 16 residues. The CDR3 is CASSYPSGGTTDTQYF. The CDR3 DNA sequence: TGTGCCAGCTCATACCCAAGCGGGGGGACCACAGATACGCAGTATTTT.

This chain uses TRBV7-8 with TRBJ1-4; possible D gene TRBD1, 5 bases. V lost 3 bases and J 6 bases, leaving 17 bases between the germline ends. The V gene's germline CDR1 is SGHVS and CDR2 FQNEAQ. CDR3 length: 16 amino acids. The DNA for the CDR3 is TGTGCCAGCAGCTTCCGGGACGGGGGGTCGGATGAAAAACTGTTTTTT. Residues: CASSFRDGGSDEKLFF.

The rearrangement links TRBV2 to TRBJ2-5; the D is unclear. Trimming shortened V by 2 bases and J by 0 bases, and 4 bases separated the two germline ends. The germline CDR1 and CDR2 sequences are SNHLY and FYNNEI. CDR3 length: 13 amino acids. DNA for the CDR3: TGTGCCAGCAGTGAACAGTACCAAGAGACCCAGTACTTC. Translation gives CASSEQYQETQYF. Together with reference TRBV2 and TRBJ2-5, the CDR3 gives the full variable domain: EPEVTQTPSHQVTQMGQEVILRCVPISNHLYFYWYRQILGQKVEFLVSFYNNEISEKSEIFDDQFSVERPDGSNFTLKIRSTKLEDSAMYFCASSEQYQETQYFGPGTRLLVL.

The J gene is TRBJ1-4, the V gene TRBV18; the D gene is possibly TRBD1 (6 bases). There are 15 residues in the CDR3. Germline V CDR1 and CDR2: KGHSH, LQKENI. Trimming stripped 5 bases from V and 3 bases from J, with 13 bases between. The CDR3 spells CASSTRGGSNEKLFF. CDR3 nucleotides: TGTGCCAGCTCAACCAGGGGTGGATCTAATGAAAAACTGTTTTTT.

The chain joins TRBV27 to TRBJ1-5; 10 positions match TRBD1. This CDR3 comprises 14 residues. Per germline, CDR1 MNHEY and CDR2 SMNVEV (reference sequence). With 10 bases clipped from V and 6 bases from J, the junction kept 9 bases outside the gene matches. This CDR3 reads CAILRQGAFQPQHF. CDR3 DNA: TGTGCCATACTAAGACAGGGGGCTTTTCAGCCCCAGCATTTT.

The rearrangement uses TRBV7-9 and TRBJ2-3; 12 bases line up with TRBD1. Germline V gene data show CDR1 as SEHNR and CDR2 as FQNEAQ (reference sequence). This CDR3 is 21 amino acids long. V lost 5 bases to trimming and J lost 3 bases; unmatched junction nucleotides: 21. CDR3 nucleotide sequence: TGTGCCAGCAGCACTTCACGGATACGGGACAGGGGGCAAGTGTGGACAGATACGCAGTATTTT. It specifies CASSTSRIRDRGQVWTDTQYF.

The chain couples TRBV2 to TRBJ1-5; weak D call: TRBD1 (6 bases). V was shortened by 11 bases and J by 2 bases, with 16 bases between the two germline ends. CDR3 length equals 14 residues. CDR1 SNHLY and CDR2 FYNNEI come from the germline V gene. The CDR3 DNA follows: TGTGCCTCAGGGGAAGAGACGGGCAATCAGCCCCAGCATTTT. It yields the protein CASGEETGNQPQHF.

This clone was detected once. The chain recombines TRBV7-6 with TRBJ2-3; 7 bases line up with TRBD1. V trimming: 8 bases; J trimming: 3 bases; junction bases outside the gene matches: 11. Germline V lookup: CDR1 SGHVS, CDR2 FNYEAQ. The CDR3 is made up of 15 amino acids. The CDR3 loop reads CASGPRQGVTDTQYF. The CDR3 DNA is TGTGCCAGCGGCCCGAGACAGGGCGTAACAGATACGCAGTATTTT.

This chain links TRBV2 with TRBJ1-1; weak D call: TRBD1 (5 bases). With 6 bases removed from V and 4 bases from J, the gap between germline ends came to 12 bases. This CDR3 contains 13 residues. CDR1 SNHLY and CDR2 FYNNEI come from the germline V gene. CDR3 DNA: TGTGCCAGCAGACAGGCCATGGGCACTGAAGCTTTCTTT. Protein sequence: CASRQAMGTEAFF.